This entry describes one T cell receptor beta chain. What it binds is not known. The entry originates in a study of CXCR3-negative and CXCR3-positive naive CD8 T cells. For the study at large: Each library gave roughly 1.4 +/- 0.3 million of approximately 140 million TRB reads. General study results and limits: Diversity proved comparably high across both naive subsets and much lower in memory CD8+ cells. Similar TRBV-TRBJ usage characterized naive CXCR3-negative and CXCR3-positive cells; memory cells differed. TRB CDR3s of CXCR3-positive naive cells were more hydrophobic than those of CXCR3-negative naive cells. TCR interaction strength was inferred from TRB CDR3 physicochemistry, as CD5 matched across naive subsets.

cDNA libraries for TRB were generated by 5' RACE incorporating UMI labels. TCRdb re-called the 5' RACE reads; every CDR3 protein appears as one record, without DNA. This sample's table reports about 92,000 distinct CDR3 sequences. The clonotype was recovered from a human donor in good health. Some clones in this sample may be carry-over from other donors' samples. Sequenced input: naive CXCR3+ CD8+ T cells from blood. The subset was: CD45RO-CCR7+CD27+CD95- naive CD8+ T cells expressing CXCR3 (TNR3+).

CDR3 protein: CASSRLEGSTDTQYF. The chain is built from TRBV28 and TRBJ2-3; TCRdb designates TRBD2, a call that cannot be tested without DNA. This CDR3 spans 15 amino acids. Germline V lookup: CDR1 MDHEN, CDR2 SYDVKM.